What follows are 29 T cell receptor beta chains derived from one specimen sequenced in a study of Ad26.COV2.S vaccination and SARS-CoV-2 variants (dated by TCRdb to the early 2020s). The label giving this sample's treatment or condition can be read as: about 20 received Ad26.COV2.S at low or high dose, single or two shots; several received placebo; per-sample allocation not given. For vaccine and placebo recipients, repertoires were sequenced using samples collected on day 63 after the first injection. Libraries were prepared through the immunoSEQ multiplex PCR assay. TCRdb re-hosts the immuneACCESS table, in-frame sequences only. Its copies lack some clones; in the studies checked, an unresolved V gene accounts for under half of them, and the cause for the rest is not known. Recorded for this sample are approximately 400,000 clones; 83% of them occurred a single time. Jointly, the top ten make up roughly 7.4% of the sample.

The input for sequencing was peripheral blood, taken in a trial of Ad26.COV2.S vaccine versus placebo. All receptors derive from a person aged 18-60 years who received the Ad26.COV2.S COVID-19 vaccine or a placebo.

V is TRBV3-1 (or the pseudogene TRBV3-2) and J is TRBJ2-1; 9 bases map to TRBD1. Per germline, CDR1 LGHDT and CDR2 YNNKEL (reference sequence). The length of the CDR3 is 15 residues. J gave up 6 bases and V 4 bases, and 7 bases lay outside the gene matches. The CDR3 nucleotides are TGTGCCAGCAGCCTATCTACAGGGGGCCCCAATGAGCAGTTCTTC. Translation: CASSLSTGGPNEQFF.

The chain joins TRBV4-1 to TRBJ1-1, with TRBD1 matching over 7 bases. Germline-derived CDR1 and CDR2 are MGHRA and YSYEKL. CDR3 size: 16 residues. Germline trimming cut 4 bases from V and 0 bases from J; bases unmatched to any gene: 8. CDR3 in DNA: TGCGCCAGCAGCCCCAGGGGGACGAGGGTGAACACTGAAGCTTTCTTT. Amino acids: CASSPRGTRVNTEAFF.

A note on this clone: The germline gene is not matched at one end of the junction; a read error may be the cause. The sample contains more than one DNA sequence encoding this CDR3. The rearrangement links TRBV19 to TRBJ1-2, with unresolved D. CDR1 and CDR2 from the germline V gene are LNHDA and SQIVND (reference sequence). The CDR3 spans 13 residues. In DNA form, the CDR3 reads TGTGCTAGTAGTATAGTTACTTTTTATGGCTACACCTTC. This gives the protein CASSIVTFYGYTF.

The chain couples TRBV12-3 or TRBV12-4 to TRBJ2-5; D is perhaps TRBD1 or TRBD2 (6 bases each). The CDR3 runs to 12 residues. Between the trimmed V and J ends, which lost 5 bases and 4 bases, there was a span of 8 bases. The CDR3 DNA reads TGTGCCAGCAGTGGGGGGCGAGAGACCCAGTACTTC. Protein sequence: CASSGGRETQYF.

This clone has ten or more counts. The genes are TRBV21-1 and TRBJ2-1; no DNA check was done on the table's D call, TRBD2. TRBV21-1 corresponds to a pseudogene. This CDR3 is 16 amino acids long. CDR3 amino acids: CASSISGGSSYNEQFF. DNA of the CDR3: TGTGCCAGCAGCATTAGCGGGGGAAGCTCCTACAATGAGCAGTTCTTC.

This clone was observed a handful of times. The chain links TRBV6-5 to TRBJ1-5; D not certain. Trimming left V 6 bases short and J 0 bases short, with 9 bases between. The CDR3 extends over 14 amino acids. CDR1 and CDR2 (germline): MNHEY, SVGAGI. DNA for the CDR3: TGTGCCAGCAGGGAGACTCATAGCAATCAGCCCCAGCATTTT. Its protein is CASRETHSNQPQHF.

V usage is TRBV7-8 and J usage is TRBJ1-3; D is uncertain. This CDR3 contains 12 residues. Deletions cut 2 bases from V and 4 bases from J, with 3 bases between. The germline V gene has CDR1 SGHVS and CDR2 FQNEAQ. Written as DNA, the CDR3 is TGTGCCAGCAGCTTATCCGGAAACACCATATATTTT. This encodes CASSLSGNTIYF.

The chain carries TRBV10-2 and TRBJ2-5; 9 bases line up with TRBD1. Unmatched junction bases numbered 0, after V lost 6 bases and J lost 4 bases. The CDR3 is made up of 12 amino acids. The germline V gene encodes CDR1 WSHSY and CDR2 SAAADI. CDR3 amino acids: CASRTGGETQYF. The CDR3 DNA sequence: TGCGCCAGCAGGACAGGGGGAGAGACCCAGTACTTC.

The chain links TRBV5-1 to TRBJ1-1; 7 bases align to TRBD1. The germline CDR1 and CDR2 sequences are SGHRS and YFSETQ. This CDR3 has 15 residues. After removal of 1 base from V and 6 bases from J, the junction contained 9 bases not matched to a gene. The CDR3 sequence: CASSLIRGRDAEAFF. The DNA for the CDR3 is TGCGCCAGCAGCTTGATTAGGGGGCGGGATGCTGAAGCTTTCTTT.

The chain combines TRBV4-1 with TRBJ1-1, with 10 bases matching TRBD1. CDR1 is MGHRA and CDR2 is YSYEKL in the germline V gene. The CDR3 contains 13 residues. V lost 4 bases to trimming and J lost 12 bases; unmatched junction nucleotides: 8. The CDR3 sequence is CASSLGTGVTTFF. CDR3 DNA: TGCGCCAGCAGCCTAGGGACAGGGGTCACGACTTTCTTT.

The chain couples TRBV18 to TRBJ1-1; D unclear. V was shortened by 4 bases and J by 0 bases, with 9 bases between the two germline ends. This CDR3 is 14 amino acids long. Germline V gene data show CDR1 as KGHSH and CDR2 as LQKENI. The CDR3 loop is CASSRTSLNTEAFF. The CDR3 nucleotides read TGTGCCAGCTCACGGACTTCTTTGAACACTGAAGCTTTCTTT.

The CDR3 is CASSLDDREGVDGYTF. The CDR3 nucleotides are TGTGCCAGCAGCTTAGATGACAGGGAGGGAGTGGATGGCTACACCTTC. The chain recombines TRBV11-3 with TRBJ1-2, with 7 bases fitting TRBD1. Germline CDR1 and CDR2: SGHNT and YENEEA. This CDR3 has 16 amino acids. The V and J ends lost 0 bases and 6 bases, in that order; junction bases with no gene match: 10.

The chain carries TRBV7-7 and TRBJ2-2; D is unclear. The CDR3 spans 14 residues. Trimming removed 3 bases from V and 2 bases from J, with 7 bases in between. Germline CDR1 and CDR2: SSHAT and FNYEAQ (reference sequence). The CDR3: CASSLYGNTGELFF. CDR3 sequence (DNA): TGTGCCAGCAGCTTGTACGGAAACACCGGGGAGCTGTTTTTT.

In this sample, this clone turned up a few times. This chain connects TRBV11-1 to TRBJ1-1, with D perhaps matching TRBD1 (6 bases). The CDR3 has 13 amino acids. V gave up 5 bases and J gave up 5 bases, with 12 bases separating them. Germline V gene data show CDR1 as SGHAT and CDR2 as FQDESV (reference sequence). The CDR3 region is CASSPGVGTEAFF. CDR3 coding DNA: TGTGCCAGCAGCCCAGGGGTAGGGACTGAAGCTTTCTTT.

This rearrangement joins TRBV6-5 to TRBJ1-5; D unresolved. There are 16 residues in the CDR3. Trimming took 2 bases from V and 0 from J, leaving 11 bases between them. In germline, CDR1 is MNHEY, CDR2 SVGAGI. The CDR3 bases are TGTGCCAGCAGTTACGGCGGCGGGGATAGCAATCAGCCCCAGCATTTT. Protein: CASSYGGGDSNQPQHF.

This chain links TRBV30 with TRBJ1-1, with 7 bases that match TRBD1. This CDR3 contains 14 residues. Per the germline V gene, CDR1 is GTSNPN and CDR2 is SVGIG (reference sequence). V lost 3 bases and J lost 0; bases outside the gene matches: 4. The CDR3 DNA reads as TGTGCCTGGAGCGACAGGGTTTTGAACACTGAAGCTTTCTTT. This sequence encodes CAWSDRVLNTEAFF.

This chain uses TRBV11-2 with TRBJ2-5; 8 nucleotides align to TRBD1. Trimming at V came to 5 bases and at J to 5 bases, leaving 4 bases not matched to a gene. Germline CDR1 and CDR2: SGHAT and FQNNGV. CDR3 length: 13 residues. CDR3 sequence reads: CASSADRGETQYF. The CDR3 coding sequence is TGTGCCAGCAGCGCAGACAGGGGTGAGACCCAGTACTTC.

The chain employs TRBV6-5 and TRBJ1-1; unclear D gene. The CDR3 loop spans 13 amino acids. Trimming took 2 bases from V and 6 from J, leaving 10 bases between them. The germline CDR1 and CDR2 sequences are MNHEY and SVGAGI. CDR3: CASSYGDVAEAFF. CDR3 nucleotides: TGTGCCAGCAGTTACGGAGATGTCGCTGAAGCTTTCTTT.

This sequence joins TRBV2 and TRBJ1-2; D is perhaps TRBD1 (5 bases). CDR1 SNHLY and CDR2 FYNNEI come from the germline V gene. V lost 3 bases and J 14 bases, leaving 16 bases between the germline ends. The CDR3 length is 12 residues. In nucleotides, the CDR3 is TGTGCCAGCAGTGACAGGTGGTTGGGGGGGACCTTC. Protein sequence: CASSDRWLGGTF.

The DNA of the CDR3 is TGTGCCAGCAGCCCATACGGGGGACCCTATGGCTACACCTTC. Amino acids: CASSPYGGPYGYTF. The chain has TRBV9 and TRBJ1-2; D is perhaps TRBD1 (5 bases). This CDR3 spans 14 amino acids. From germline, CDR1 is SGDLS and CDR2 YYNGEE. Trimming cost V 4 bases and J 4 bases, with 14 bases left between them.

CDR3 sequence: CASSRRDRVADTQYF. The CDR3 DNA reads as TGTGCCAGCAGTCGCAGGGACAGGGTAGCAGATACGCAGTATTTT. V and J are TRBV27 and TRBJ2-3; 9 nucleotides line up with TRBD1. CDR3 length equals 15 residues. Germline V gene data show CDR1 as MNHEY and CDR2 as SMNVEV (reference sequence). The trim removed 5 bases at V and 4 bases at J, leaving 7 bases unmatched.

This clone appeared once. The chain uses TRBV7-2 and TRBJ2-1, with 13 bases aligning to TRBD2. This CDR3 is 15 amino acids long. After removal of 6 bases from V and 8 bases from J, the junction contained 7 bases not matched to a gene. Looked up from germline, CDR1 is SGHTA and CDR2 is FQGNSA. CDR3 coding DNA: TGTGCCAGCAGGTCCGGACTAGCGGGAGTATATGAGCAGTTCTTC. This sequence encodes CASRSGLAGVYEQFF.

The rearrangement uses TRBV11-2 and TRBJ1-6, with D maybe TRBD1 (6 bases). The germline V and J ends were trimmed by 7 bases and 0 bases, with 10 bases remaining between them. The CDR3 totals 15 residues. Germline loops: CDR1 SGHAT, CDR2 FQNNGV. The CDR3 bases are TGTGCCAGCAAAGGAGGGGGCTCCTATAATTCACCCCTCCACTTT. Translated: CASKGGGSYNSPLHF.

The chain employs TRBV7-3 and TRBJ1-2; 9 positions match TRBD1. Germline CDR1 SGHTA, CDR2 FQGTGA. The CDR3 is made up of 13 amino acids. J gave up 5 bases and V 5 bases, and 3 bases lay outside the gene matches. CDR3: CASSVGQGYGYTF. CDR3 sequence (DNA): TGTGCCAGCAGCGTGGGACAGGGTTATGGCTACACCTTC.

The chain uses TRBV3-1 (or the pseudogene TRBV3-2) and TRBJ2-3, with a tentative D call TRBD1 (5 bases). CDR3 length equals 13 residues. The germline V gene has CDR1 LGHDT and CDR2 YNNKEL (reference sequence). V was trimmed by 2 bases and J by 3 bases, leaving 6 bases between them. In DNA, the CDR3 is TGTGCCAGCAGCCAATACAGGACAGATACGCAGTATTTT. Protein sequence: CASSQYRTDTQYF.

This clone is a singleton in its sample. An end of the junction does not agree with germline; a read error may underlie this. This sequence joins TRBV6-2 or TRBV6-3 and TRBJ2-1; D is unclear. The germline V gene has CDR1 MNHEY and CDR2 SVGEGT. The CDR3 runs to 10 residues. DNA of the CDR3: TGTGCCAGCAGTTACTCTCCACAGATCTTC. Translation gives CASSYSPQIF.

This chain joins TRBV7-3 and TRBJ2-5; no clear D gene. Germline V CDR1 and CDR2: SGHTA, FQGTGA. This CDR3 contains 15 residues. V was cut by 2 bases and J by 3 bases, with 13 bases left in between. The DNA of the CDR3 is TGTGCCAGCAGCTTATTGGCCGGCCGGAAAGAGACCCAGTACTTC. Translation: CASSLLAGRKETQYF.

V and J are TRBV7-3 and TRBJ2-1; D ambiguous. The CDR3 loop spans 13 amino acids. Trimming took off 4 bases at V and 7 bases at J, with 11 bases between the two ends. Germline assignment: CDR1 SGHTA and CDR2 FQGTGA. The CDR3 loop is CASSSSGWNEQFF. CDR3 DNA sequence: TGTGCCAGCAGCTCCTCGGGCTGGAATGAGCAGTTCTTC.

The J gene is TRBJ2-7, the V gene TRBV24-1; either TRBD1 or TRBD2 may supply D (5 bases each). Germline loops: CDR1 KGHDR, CDR2 SFDVKD. Trimming took 4 bases from V and 2 from J, leaving 23 bases between them. The CDR3 runs to 18 residues. DNA for the CDR3: TGTGCCACCAGTGACACATCACCCACCGGGACGGCAACCTACGAGCAGTACTTC. It specifies CATSDTSPTGTATYEQYF.